Listed below are T cell receptor beta chains from one sample, sequenced in a study of blood T cell repertoires in COVID-19. Using immunoSEQ multiplex PCR, the repertoire was profiled, and TCRdb retains in-frame clones only, with some absent. The sample holds more than 150,000 clones, 70% to 90% seen once. The sequencing input was peripheral blood. Receptor source: a man aged 60 to 75 with acute or convalescent COVID-19. CDR3s leave out the opening cysteine and the closing phenylalanine or tryptophan.

>TRBJ1-5|TRBV6-5
ASSSTHSNQPQH
>TRBJ2-1|TRBV5-1
ASSLPRRGHLYNEQF
>TRBJ1-3|TRBV2
ASFPGGALISGNTIY
>TRBJ2-1|TRBV11-2
ASSPDQAGGGEQF
>TRBJ2-7|TRBV25-1
ASLDRGVTLGEQY
>TRBJ1-2|TRBV19
ASSRQTGNYGYT
>TRBJ2-7|TRBV5-1
ASSRDSTYEQY
>TRBJ2-2|TRBV7-6
AARRNREATGELF
>TRBJ1-6|TRBV9
ASSDPRGGEGSPLH
>TRBJ1-1|TRBV5-1
ASSLDQGTEAF
>TRBJ1-1|TRBV4-2
ASSRDRATEAF
>TRBJ2-3|TRBV7-3
ASSFRGRGDTQY
>TRBJ1-2|TRBV5-1
ASSPGTGGVGYT
>TRBJ1-1|TRBV15
ATSRDRAGVTEAF
>TRBJ2-7|TRBV19
ASILTGTDYEQY
>TRBJ2-5|TRBV2
ASSLLAGGAETQY
>TRBJ1-5|TRBV28
ASKAGDSNQPQH
>TRBJ1-1|TRBV6-6
ASRDSRGLEAF
>TRBJ1-1|TRBV2
ASRAITGGFWSF
>TRBJ2-2|TRBV11-2
ASSFPGTGGGELF
>TRBJ1-5|TRBV18
ASSPSYGGAQH
>TRBJ1-1|TRBV6-5
ASSYNPGAEAF
>TRBJ2-2|TRBV5-1
ASSLGQNTGELF
>TRBJ2-7|TRBV19
ASSTSRGSEQY
>TRBJ2-7|TRBV19
ASSITRSTYEQY
>TRBJ2-7|TRBV5-6
ASSLGYAGGVEQY
>TRBJ2-7|TRBV19
ASSMRLTSGYEQY
>TRBJ1-2|TRBV3-1/TRBV3-2
ASSQDVPGQLDYGYT
>TRBJ1-1|TRBV4-1
ASSQDRGSEAF
>TRBJ1-1|TRBV19
ASSAQYRVEAF
>TRBJ1-2|TRBV28
ASSSPYGYT
>TRBJ2-1|TRBV30
AWKGVPRSEQF
>TRBJ1-2|TRBV9
ASSVEAGGIYGYT
>TRBJ2-7|TRBV28
ASRVSGRLVYEQY
>TRBJ2-1|TRBV7-9
ASSLLAGGRNEQF
>TRBJ2-4|TRBV29-1
SVPKQAGTKNIQY
>TRBJ2-5|TRBV5-4
ASSSQVGAKETQY
>TRBJ2-7|TRBV5-5
ASSSGRFDEQY
>TRBJ2-6|TRBV5-1
ASSLLGGWANVLT
>TRBJ2-7|TRBV28
ASNGGARYEQY
>TRBJ2-2|TRBV7-3
ASSLRPSGGAPVKGELF
>TRBJ1-1|TRBV30
AWMTETEAF
>TRBJ2-2|TRBV18
ASSPHEGGELF
>TRBJ2-5|TRBV3-1/TRBV3-2
ASSYLAGVGETQY
>TRBJ2-5|TRBV7-6
ASRPGLSPAQETQY
>TRBJ2-3|TRBV12-3/TRBV12-4
ASRQGSRDTQY
>TRBJ1-1|TRBV5-1
ASSPTIRGENTEAF
>TRBJ2-2|TRBV6-5
ASSYSTSGRPGELF
>TRBJ1-1|TRBV25-1
ASSQPGGDTEAF
>TRBJ1-1|TRBV30
AWATGGKTEAF